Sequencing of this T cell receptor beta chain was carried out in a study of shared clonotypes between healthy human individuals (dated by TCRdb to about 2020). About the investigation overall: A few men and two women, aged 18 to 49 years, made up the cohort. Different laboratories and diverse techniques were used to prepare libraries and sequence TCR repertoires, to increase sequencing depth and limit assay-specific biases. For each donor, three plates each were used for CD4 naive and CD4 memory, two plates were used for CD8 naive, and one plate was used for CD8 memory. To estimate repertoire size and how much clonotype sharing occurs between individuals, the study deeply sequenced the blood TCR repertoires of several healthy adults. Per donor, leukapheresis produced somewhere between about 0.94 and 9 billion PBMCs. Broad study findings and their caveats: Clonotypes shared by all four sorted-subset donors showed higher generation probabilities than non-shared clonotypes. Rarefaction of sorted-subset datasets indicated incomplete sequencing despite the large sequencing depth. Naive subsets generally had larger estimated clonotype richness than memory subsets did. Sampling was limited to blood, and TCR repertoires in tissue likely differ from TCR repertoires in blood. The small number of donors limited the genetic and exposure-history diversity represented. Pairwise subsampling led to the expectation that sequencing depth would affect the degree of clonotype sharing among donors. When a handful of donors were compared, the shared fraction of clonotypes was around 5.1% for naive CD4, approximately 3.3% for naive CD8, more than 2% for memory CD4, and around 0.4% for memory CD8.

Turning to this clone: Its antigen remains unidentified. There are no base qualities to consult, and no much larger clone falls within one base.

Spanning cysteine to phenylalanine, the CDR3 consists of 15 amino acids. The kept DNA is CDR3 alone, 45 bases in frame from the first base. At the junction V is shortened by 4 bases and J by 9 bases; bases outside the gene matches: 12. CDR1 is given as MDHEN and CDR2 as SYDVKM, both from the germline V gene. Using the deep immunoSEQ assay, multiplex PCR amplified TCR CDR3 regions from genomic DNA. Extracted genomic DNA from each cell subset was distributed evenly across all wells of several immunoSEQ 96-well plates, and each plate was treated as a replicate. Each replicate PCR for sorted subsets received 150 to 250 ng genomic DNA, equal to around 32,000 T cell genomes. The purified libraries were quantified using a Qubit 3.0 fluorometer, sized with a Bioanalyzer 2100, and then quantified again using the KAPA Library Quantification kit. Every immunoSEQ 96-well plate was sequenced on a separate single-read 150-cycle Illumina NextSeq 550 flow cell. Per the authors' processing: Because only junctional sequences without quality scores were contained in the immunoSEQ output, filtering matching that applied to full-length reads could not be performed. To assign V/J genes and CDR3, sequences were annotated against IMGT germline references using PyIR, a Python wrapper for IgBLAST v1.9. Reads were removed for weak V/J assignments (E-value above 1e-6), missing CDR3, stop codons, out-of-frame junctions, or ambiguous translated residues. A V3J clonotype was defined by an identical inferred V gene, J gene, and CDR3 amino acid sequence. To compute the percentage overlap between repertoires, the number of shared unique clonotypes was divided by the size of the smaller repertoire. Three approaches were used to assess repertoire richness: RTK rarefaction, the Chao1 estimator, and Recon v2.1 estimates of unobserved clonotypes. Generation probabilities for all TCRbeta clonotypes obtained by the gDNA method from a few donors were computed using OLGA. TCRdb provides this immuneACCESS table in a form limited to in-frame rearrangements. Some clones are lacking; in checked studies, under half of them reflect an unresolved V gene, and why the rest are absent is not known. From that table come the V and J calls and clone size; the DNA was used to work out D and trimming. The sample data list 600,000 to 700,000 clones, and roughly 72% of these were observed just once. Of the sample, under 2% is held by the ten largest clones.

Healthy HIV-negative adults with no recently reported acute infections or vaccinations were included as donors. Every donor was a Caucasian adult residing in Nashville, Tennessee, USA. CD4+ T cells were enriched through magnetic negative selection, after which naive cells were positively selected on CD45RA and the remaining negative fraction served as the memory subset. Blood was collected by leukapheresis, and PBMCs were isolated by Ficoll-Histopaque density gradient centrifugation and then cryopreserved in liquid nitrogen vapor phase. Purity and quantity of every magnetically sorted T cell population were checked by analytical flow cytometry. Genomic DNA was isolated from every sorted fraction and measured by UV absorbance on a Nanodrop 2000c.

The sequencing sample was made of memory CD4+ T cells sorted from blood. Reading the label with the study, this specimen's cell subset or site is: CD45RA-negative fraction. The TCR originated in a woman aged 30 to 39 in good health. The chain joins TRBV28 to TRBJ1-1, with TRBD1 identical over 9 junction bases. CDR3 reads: CASSSRGQGGSKAFF. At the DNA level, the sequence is TGTGCCAGCAGTTCCAGGGGACAGGGTGGGTCGAAAGCTTTCTTT.